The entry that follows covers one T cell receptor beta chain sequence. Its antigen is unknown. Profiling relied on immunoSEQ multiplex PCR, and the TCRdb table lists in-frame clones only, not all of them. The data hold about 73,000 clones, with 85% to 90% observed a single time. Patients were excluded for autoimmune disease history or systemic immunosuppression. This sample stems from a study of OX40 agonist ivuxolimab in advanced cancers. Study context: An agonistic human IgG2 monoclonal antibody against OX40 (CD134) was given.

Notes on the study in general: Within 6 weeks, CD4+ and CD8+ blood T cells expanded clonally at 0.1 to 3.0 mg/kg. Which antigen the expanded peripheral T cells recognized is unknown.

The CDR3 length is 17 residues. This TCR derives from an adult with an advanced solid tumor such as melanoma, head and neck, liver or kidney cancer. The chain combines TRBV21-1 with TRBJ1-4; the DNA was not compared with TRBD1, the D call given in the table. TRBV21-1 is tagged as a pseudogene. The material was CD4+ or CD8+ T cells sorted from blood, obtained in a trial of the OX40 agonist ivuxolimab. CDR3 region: CASSRNLPGQENEKLFF. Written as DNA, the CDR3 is TGTGCCAGCAGCAGAAACTTACCGGGACAGGAAAATGAAAAACTGTTTTTT.